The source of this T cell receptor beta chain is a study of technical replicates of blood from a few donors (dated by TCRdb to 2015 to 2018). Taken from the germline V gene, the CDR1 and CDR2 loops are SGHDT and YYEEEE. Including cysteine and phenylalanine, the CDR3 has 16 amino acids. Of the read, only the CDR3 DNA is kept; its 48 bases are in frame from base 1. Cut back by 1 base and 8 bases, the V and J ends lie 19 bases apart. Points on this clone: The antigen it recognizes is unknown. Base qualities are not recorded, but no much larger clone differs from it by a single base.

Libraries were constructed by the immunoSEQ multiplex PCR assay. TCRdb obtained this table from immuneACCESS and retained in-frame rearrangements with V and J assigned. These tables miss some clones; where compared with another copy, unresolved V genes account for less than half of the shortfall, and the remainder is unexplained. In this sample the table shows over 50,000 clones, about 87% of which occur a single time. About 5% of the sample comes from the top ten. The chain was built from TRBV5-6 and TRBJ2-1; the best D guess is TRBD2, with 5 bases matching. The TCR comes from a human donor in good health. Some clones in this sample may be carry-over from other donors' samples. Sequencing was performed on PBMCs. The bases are TGTGCCAGCAGCTTGCCGGGGAGTTGGGTTCCAGATGAGCAGTTCTTC. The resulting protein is CASSLPGSWVPDEQFF.